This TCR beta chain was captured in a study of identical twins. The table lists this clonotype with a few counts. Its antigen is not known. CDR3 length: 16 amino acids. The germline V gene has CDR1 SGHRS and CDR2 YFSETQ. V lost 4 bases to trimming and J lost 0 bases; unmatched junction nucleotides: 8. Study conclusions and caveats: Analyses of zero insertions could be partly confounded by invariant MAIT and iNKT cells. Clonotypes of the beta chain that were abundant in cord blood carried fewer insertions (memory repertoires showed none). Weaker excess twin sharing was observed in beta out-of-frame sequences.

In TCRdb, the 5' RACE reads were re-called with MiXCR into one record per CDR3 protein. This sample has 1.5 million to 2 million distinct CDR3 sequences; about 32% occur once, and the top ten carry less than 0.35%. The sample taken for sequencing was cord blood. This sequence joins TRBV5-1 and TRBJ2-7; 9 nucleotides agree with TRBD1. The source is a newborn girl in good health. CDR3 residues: CASSRSGTGSSYEQYF. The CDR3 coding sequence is TGCGCCAGCAGCCGGTCCGGGACAGGGAGCTCCTACGAGCAGTACTTC.